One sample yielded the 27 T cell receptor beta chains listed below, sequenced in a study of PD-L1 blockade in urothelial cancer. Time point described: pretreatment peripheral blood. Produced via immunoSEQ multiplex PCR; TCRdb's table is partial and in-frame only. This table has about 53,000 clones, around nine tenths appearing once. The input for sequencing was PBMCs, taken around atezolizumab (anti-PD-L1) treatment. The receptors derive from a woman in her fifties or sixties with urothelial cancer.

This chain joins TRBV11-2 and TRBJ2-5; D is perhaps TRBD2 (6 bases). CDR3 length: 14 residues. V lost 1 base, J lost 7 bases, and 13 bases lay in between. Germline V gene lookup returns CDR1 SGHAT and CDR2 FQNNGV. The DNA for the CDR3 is TGTGCCAGCAGCTTAGTGACGGGAGATGCGACCCAGTACTTC. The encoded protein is CASSLVTGDATQYF.

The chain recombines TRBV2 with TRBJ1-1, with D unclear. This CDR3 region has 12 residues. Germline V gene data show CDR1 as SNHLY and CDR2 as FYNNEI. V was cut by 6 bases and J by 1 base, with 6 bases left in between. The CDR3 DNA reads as TGTGCCAGCAGACGAGGGAACACTGAAGCTTTCTTT. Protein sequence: CASRRGNTEAFF.

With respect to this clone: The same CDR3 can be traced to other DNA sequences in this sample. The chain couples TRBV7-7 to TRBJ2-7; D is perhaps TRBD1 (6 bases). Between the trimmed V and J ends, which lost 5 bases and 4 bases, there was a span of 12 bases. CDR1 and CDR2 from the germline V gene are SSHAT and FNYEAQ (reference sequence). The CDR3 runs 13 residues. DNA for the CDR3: TGTGCCAGCAGCCCTGGACAGAGGTACGAGCAGTACTTC. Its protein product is CASSPGQRYEQYF. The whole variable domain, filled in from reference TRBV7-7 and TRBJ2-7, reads GAGVSQSPRYKVTKRGQDVTLRCDPISSHATLYWYQQALGQGPEFLTYFNYEAQPDKSGLPSDRFSAERPEGSISTLTIQRTEQRDSAMYRCASSPGQRYEQYFGPGTRLTVT.

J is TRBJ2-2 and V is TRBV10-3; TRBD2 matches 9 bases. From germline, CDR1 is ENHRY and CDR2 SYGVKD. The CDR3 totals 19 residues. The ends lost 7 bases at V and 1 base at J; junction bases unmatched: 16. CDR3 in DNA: TGTGCCATCACGGGTGGGAAAGAAGCGGGAGGAATGAACACCGGGGAGCTGTTTTTT. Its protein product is CAITGGKEAGGMNTGELFF.

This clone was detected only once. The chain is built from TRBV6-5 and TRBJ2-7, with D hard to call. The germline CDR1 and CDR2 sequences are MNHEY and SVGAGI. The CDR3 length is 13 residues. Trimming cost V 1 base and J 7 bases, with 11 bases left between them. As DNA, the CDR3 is TGTGCCAGCAGTTACTTAGACTTCGGAGAGCAGTACTTC. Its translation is CASSYLDFGEQYF.

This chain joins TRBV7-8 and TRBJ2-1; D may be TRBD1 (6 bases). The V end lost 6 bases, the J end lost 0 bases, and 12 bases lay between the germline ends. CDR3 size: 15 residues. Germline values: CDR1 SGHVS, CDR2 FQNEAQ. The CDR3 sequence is CASRLTGNSYNEQFF. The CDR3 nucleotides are TGTGCCAGCAGACTGACAGGTAACTCCTACAATGAGCAGTTCTTC.

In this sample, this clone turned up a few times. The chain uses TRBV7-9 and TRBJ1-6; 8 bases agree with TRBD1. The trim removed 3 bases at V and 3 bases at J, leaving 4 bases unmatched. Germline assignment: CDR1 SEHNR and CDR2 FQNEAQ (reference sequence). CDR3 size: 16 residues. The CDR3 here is CASSFSGGRYNSPLHF. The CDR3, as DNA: TGTGCCAGCAGCTTCTCAGGGGGCCGCTATAATTCACCCCTCCACTTT.

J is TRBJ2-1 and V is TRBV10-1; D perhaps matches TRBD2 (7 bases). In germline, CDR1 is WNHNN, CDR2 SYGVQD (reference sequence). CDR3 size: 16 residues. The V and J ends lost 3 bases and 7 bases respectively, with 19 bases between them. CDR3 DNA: TGCGCCAGCAGTGACCCGCGGGGGCCGAGCTTGAATGAGCAGTTCTTC. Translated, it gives CASSDPRGPSLNEQFF.

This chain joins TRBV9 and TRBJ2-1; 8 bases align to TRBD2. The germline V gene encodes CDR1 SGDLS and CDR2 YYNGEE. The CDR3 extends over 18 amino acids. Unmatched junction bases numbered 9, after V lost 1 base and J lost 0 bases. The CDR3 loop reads CASSVREASGFSYNEQFF. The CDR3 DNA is TGTGCCAGCAGCGTAAGGGAGGCTAGCGGGTTCTCCTACAATGAGCAGTTCTTC. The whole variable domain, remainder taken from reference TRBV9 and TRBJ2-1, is DSGVTQTPKHLITATGQRVTLRCSPRSGDLSVYWYQQSLDQGLQFLIQYYNGEERAKGNILERFSAQQFPDLHSELNLSSLELGDSALYFCASSVREASGFSYNEQFFGPGTRLTVL.

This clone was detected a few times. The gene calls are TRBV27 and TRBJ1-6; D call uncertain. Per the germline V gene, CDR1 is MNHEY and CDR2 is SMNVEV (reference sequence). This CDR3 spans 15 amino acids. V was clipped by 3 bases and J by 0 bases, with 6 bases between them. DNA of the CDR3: TGTGCCAGCAGTTTTACAGCCTCCTATAATTCACCCCTCCACTTT. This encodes CASSFTASYNSPLHF.

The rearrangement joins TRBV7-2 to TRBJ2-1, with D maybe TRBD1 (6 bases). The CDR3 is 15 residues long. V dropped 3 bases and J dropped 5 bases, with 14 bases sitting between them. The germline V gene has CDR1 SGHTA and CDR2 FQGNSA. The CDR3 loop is CASSLQQGLHNEQFF. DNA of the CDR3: TGTGCCAGCAGCTTGCAGCAGGGGCTCCACAATGAGCAGTTCTTC.

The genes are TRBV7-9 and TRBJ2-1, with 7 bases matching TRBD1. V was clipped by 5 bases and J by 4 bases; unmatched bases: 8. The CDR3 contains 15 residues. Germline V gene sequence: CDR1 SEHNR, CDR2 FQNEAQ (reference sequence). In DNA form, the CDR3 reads TGTGCCAGCAGCGTCACAGGGGTAAGGTACAATGAGCAGTTCTTC. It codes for CASSVTGVRYNEQFF. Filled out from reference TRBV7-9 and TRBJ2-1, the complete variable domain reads DTGVSQNPRHKITKRGQNVTFRCDPISEHNRLYWYRQTLGQGPEFLTYFQNEAQLEKSRLLSDRFSAERPKGSFSTLEIQRTEQGDSAMYLCASSVTGVRYNEQFFGPGTRLTVL.

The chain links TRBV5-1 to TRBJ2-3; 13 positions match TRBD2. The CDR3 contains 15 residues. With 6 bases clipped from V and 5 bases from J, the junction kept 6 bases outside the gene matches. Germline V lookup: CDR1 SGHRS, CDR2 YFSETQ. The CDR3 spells CASTIGLAGVDTQYF. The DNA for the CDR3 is TGCGCCAGCACAATTGGACTAGCGGGGGTAGATACGCAGTATTTT.

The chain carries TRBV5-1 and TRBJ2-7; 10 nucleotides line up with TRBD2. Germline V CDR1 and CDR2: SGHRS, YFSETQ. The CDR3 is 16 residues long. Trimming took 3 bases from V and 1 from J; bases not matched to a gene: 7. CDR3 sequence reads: CASSSATSGESYEQYF. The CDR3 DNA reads TGCGCCAGCAGCTCCGCTACTAGCGGGGAATCCTACGAGCAGTACTTC.

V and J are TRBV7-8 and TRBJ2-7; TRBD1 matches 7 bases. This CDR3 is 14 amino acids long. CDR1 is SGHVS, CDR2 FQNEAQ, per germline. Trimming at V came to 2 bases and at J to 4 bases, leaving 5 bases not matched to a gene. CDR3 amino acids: CASSLLTGFYEQYF. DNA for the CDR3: TGTGCCAGCAGCTTACTGACAGGGTTTTACGAGCAGTACTTC.

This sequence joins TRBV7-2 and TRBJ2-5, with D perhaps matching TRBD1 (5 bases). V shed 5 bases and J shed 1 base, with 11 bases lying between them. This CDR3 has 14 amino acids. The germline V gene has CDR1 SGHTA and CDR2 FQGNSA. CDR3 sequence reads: CASSHRTPQETQYF. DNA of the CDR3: TGTGCCAGCAGCCACCGGACACCCCAAGAGACCCAGTACTTC.

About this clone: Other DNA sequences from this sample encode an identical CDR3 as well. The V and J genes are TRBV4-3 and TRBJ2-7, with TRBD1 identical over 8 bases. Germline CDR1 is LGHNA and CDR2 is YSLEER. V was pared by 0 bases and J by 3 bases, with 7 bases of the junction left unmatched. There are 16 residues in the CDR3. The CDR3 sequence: CASSQDRAGGGYEQYF. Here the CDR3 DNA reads TGCGCCAGCAGCCAAGATCGAGCAGGGGGCGGCTACGAGCAGTACTTC.

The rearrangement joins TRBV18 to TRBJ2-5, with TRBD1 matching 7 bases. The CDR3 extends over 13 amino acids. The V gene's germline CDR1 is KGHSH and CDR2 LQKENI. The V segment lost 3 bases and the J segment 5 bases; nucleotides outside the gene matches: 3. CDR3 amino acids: CASSPTGAETQYF. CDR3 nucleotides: TGTGCCAGCTCACCTACAGGGGCGGAGACCCAGTACTTC.

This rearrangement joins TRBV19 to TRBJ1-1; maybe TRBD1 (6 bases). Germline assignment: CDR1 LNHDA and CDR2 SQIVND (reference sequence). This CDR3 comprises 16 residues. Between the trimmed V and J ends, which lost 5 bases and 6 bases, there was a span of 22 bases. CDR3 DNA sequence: TGTGCCAGTAGTGCTCGGACAGTTTTTGGGGGTCCTGAAGCTTTCTTT. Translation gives CASSARTVFGGPEAFF.

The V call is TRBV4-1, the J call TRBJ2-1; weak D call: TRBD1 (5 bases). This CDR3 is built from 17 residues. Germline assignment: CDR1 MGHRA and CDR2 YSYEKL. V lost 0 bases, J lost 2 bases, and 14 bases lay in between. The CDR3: CASSQEGLGKAYNEQFF. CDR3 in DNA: TGCGCCAGCAGCCAAGAGGGGCTAGGTAAAGCCTACAATGAGCAGTTCTTC.

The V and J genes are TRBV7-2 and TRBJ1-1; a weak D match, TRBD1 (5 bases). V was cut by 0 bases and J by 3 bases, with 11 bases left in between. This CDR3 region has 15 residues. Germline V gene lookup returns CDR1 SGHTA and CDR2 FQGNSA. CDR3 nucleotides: TGTGCCAGCAGCTTAGCGGGGGGTGGGCACACTGAAGCTTTCTTT. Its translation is CASSLAGGGHTEAFF. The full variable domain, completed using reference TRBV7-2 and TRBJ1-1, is GAGVSQSPSNKVTEKGKDVELRCDPISGHTALYWYRQSLGQGLEFLIYFQGNSAPDKSGLPSDRFSAERTGGSVSTLTIQRTQQEDSAVYLCASSLAGGGHTEAFFGQGTRLTVV.

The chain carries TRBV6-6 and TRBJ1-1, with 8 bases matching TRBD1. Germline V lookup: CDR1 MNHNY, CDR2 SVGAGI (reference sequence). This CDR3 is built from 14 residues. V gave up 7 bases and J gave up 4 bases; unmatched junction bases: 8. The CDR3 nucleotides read TGTGCCAGCACTCCACAGGGGGAAGGCACTGAAGCTTTCTTT. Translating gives CASTPQGEGTEAFF.

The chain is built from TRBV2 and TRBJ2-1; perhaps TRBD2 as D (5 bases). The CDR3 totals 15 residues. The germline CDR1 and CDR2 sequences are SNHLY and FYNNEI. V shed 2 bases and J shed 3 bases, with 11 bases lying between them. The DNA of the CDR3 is TGTGCCAGCAGTGAACAGCGGCAACTCTACAATGAGCAGTTCTTC. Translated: CASSEQRQLYNEQFF.

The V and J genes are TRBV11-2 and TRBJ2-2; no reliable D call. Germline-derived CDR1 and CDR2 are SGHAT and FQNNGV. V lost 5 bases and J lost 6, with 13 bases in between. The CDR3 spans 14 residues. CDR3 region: CASSPMLVAGELFF. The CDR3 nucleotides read TGTGCCAGCAGCCCGATGTTAGTAGCCGGGGAGCTGTTTTTT. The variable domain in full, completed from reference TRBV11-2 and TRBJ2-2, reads EAGVAQSPRYKIIEKRQSVAFWCNPISGHATLYWYQQILGQGPKLLIQFQNNGVVDDSQLPKDRFSAERLKGVDSTLKIQPAKLEDSAVYLCASSPMLVAGELFFGEGSRLTVL.

The CDR3 is CASSYAAGQGSDTQYF. CDR3 DNA: TGTGCCAGCAGTTACGCGGCGGGGCAGGGTTCAGATACGCAGTATTTT. The chain combines TRBV6-5 with TRBJ2-3; TRBD2 might be the D (6 bases). Germline V gene sequence: CDR1 MNHEY, CDR2 SVGAGI. There are 16 residues in the CDR3. Between the trimmed V and J ends, which lost 2 bases and 4 bases, there was a span of 16 bases.

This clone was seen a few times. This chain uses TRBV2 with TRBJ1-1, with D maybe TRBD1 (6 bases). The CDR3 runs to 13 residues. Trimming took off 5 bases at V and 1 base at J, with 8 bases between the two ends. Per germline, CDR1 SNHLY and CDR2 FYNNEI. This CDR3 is CASSLGQNTEAFF. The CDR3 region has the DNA TGTGCCAGCAGTTTGGGACAGAACACTGAAGCTTTCTTT.

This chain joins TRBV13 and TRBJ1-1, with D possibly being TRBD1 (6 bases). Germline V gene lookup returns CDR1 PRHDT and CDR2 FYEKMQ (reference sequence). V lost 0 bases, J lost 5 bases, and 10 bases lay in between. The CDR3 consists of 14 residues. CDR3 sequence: CASSLGQGWTEAFF. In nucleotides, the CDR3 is TGTGCCAGCAGCTTAGGGCAGGGGTGGACTGAAGCTTTCTTT.